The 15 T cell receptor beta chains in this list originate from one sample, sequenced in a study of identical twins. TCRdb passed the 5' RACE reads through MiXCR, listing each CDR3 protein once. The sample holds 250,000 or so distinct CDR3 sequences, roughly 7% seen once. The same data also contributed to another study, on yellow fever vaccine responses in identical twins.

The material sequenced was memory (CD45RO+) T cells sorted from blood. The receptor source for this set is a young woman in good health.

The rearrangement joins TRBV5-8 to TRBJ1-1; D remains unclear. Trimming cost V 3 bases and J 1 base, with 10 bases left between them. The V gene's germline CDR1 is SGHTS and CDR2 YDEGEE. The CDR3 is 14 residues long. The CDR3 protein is CASSWVGWNTEAFF. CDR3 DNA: TGTGCCAGCAGCTGGGTGGGATGGAACACTGAAGCTTTCTTT.

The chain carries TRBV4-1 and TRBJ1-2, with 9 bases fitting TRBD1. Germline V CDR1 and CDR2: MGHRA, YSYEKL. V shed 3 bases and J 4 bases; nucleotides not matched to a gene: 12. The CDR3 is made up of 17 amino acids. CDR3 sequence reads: CASSQWTGVPGGYGYTF. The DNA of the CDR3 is TGCGCCAGCAGCCAGTGGACAGGGGTGCCGGGTGGCTATGGCTACACCTTC.

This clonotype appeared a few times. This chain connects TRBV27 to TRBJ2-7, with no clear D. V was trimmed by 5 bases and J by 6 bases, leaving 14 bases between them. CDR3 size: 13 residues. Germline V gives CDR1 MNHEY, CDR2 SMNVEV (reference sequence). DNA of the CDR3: TGTGCCAGCAGTAAAAACACCCAAGGCGAGCAGTACGTC. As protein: CASSKNTQGEQYV.

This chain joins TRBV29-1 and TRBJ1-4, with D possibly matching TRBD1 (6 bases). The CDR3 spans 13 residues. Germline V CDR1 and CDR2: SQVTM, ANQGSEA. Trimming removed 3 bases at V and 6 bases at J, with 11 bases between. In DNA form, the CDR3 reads TGCAGCGTTGATTCGGGGGCGCATGAAAAACTGTTTTTT. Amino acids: CSVDSGAHEKLFF. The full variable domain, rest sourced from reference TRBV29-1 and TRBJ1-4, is SAVISQKPSRDICQRGTSLTIQCQVDSQVTMMFWYRQQPGQSLTLIATANQGSEATYESGFVIDKFPISRPNLTFSTLTVSNMSPEDSSIYLCSVDSGAHEKLFFGSGTQLSVL.

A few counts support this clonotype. The CDR3 reads CASSLGMLAGAGNEQFF. The CDR3 coding sequence is TGTGCCAGCAGTTTAGGAATGCTAGCGGGGGCGGGGAATGAGCAGTTCTTC. This chain uses TRBV12-3 or TRBV12-4 with TRBJ2-1; 10 bases map to TRBD2. J was trimmed by 7 bases and V by 1 base; bases with no gene match: 10. The CDR3 consists of 17 residues.

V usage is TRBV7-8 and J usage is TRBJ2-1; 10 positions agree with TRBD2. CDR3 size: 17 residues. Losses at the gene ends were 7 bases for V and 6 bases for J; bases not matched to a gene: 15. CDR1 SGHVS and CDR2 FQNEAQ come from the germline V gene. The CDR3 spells CASNPRTQRGGLNEQFF. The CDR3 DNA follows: TGTGCCAGCAACCCTCGAACCCAGCGGGGGGGCCTCAATGAGCAGTTCTTC.

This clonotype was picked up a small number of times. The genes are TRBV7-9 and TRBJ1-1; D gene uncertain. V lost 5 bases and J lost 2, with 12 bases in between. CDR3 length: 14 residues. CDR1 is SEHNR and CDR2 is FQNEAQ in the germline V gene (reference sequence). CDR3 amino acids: CASSHTWANTEAFF. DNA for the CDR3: TGTGCCAGCAGCCACACCTGGGCCAACACTGAAGCTTTCTTT.

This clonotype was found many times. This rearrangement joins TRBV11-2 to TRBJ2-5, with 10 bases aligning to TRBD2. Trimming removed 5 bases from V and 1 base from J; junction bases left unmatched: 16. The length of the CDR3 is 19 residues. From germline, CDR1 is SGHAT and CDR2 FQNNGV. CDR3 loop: CASSGRRTSGTGAQETQYF. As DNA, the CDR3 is TGTGCCAGCAGCGGGCGTAGGACTAGCGGAACTGGGGCCCAAGAGACCCAGTACTTC.

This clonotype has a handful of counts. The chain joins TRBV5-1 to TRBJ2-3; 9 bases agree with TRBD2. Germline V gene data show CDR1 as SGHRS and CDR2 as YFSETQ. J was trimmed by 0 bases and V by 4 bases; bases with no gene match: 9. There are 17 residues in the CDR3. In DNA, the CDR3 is TGCGCCAGCAGCCAGGGATCTAGCGGGGTTAGCACAGATACGCAGTATTTT. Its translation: CASSQGSSGVSTDTQYF.

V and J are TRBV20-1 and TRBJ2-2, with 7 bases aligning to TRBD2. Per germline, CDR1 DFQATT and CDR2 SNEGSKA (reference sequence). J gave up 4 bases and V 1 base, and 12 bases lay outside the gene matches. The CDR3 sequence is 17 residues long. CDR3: CSARAQGEGHGTGELFF. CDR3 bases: TGCAGTGCTAGAGCCCAAGGGGAGGGCCACGGCACCGGGGAGCTGTTTTTT.

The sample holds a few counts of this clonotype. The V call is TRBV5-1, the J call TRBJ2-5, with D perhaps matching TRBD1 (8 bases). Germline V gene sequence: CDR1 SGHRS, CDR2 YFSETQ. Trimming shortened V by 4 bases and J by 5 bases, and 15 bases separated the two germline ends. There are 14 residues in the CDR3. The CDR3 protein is CASSPGQGGETQYF. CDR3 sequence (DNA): TGCGCCAGCAGCCCAGGACAGGGAGGGGAGACCCAGTACTTC. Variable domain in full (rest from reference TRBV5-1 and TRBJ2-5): KAGVTQTPRYLIKTRGQQVTLSCSPISGHRSVSWYQQTPGQGLQFLFEYFSETQRNKGNFPGRFSGRQFSNSRSEMNVSTLELGDSALYLCASSPGQGGETQYFGPGTRLLVL.

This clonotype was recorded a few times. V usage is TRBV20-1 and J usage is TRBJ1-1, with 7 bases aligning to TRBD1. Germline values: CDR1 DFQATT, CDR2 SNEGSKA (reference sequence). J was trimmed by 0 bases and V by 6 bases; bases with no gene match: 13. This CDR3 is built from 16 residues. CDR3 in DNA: TGCAGTGCGAATCAGGGGGGGGGTTTCATGAACACTGAAGCTTTCTTT. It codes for CSANQGGGFMNTEAFF.

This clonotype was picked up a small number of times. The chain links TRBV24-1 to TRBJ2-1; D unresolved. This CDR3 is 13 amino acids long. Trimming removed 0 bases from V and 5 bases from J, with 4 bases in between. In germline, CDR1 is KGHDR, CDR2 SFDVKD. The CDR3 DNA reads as TGTGCCACCAGTGATTTGTTTCACAATGAGCAGTTCTTC. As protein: CATSDLFHNEQFF.

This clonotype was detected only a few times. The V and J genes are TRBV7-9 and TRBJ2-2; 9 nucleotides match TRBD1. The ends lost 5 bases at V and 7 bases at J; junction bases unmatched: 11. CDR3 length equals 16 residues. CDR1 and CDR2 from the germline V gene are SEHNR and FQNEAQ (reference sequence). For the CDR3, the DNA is TGTGCCAGCAGCCCCGGGACAGGGATTTATGGCGGGGAGCTGTTTTTT. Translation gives CASSPGTGIYGGELFF.

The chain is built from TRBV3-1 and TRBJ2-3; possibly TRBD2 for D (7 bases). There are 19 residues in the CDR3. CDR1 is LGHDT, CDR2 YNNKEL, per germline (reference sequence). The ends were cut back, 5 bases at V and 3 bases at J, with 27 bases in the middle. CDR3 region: CASSKQVAGAPVWTDTQYF. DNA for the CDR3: TGTGCCAGCAGCAAGCAGGTGGCGGGGGCGCCGGTTTGGACAGATACGCAGTATTTT.